A selection of T cell receptor beta chains follows, all from one sample in a study of blood T cell repertoires in COVID-19. TCRdb's copy holds only in-frame clones and misses some; the assay was immunoSEQ multiplex PCR. The repertoire includes 130,000 or so clones, 82% of them detected once, and 3.5% to 5.5% sits in the top ten. The sequenced sample consisted of peripheral blood. These receptors were taken from a woman aged 70-85 years with acute or convalescent COVID-19. The CDR3 runs from the conserved cysteine through the conserved F or W. A D gene is named only where the DNA matches it firmly. Only part of the rows carry a size: once, few, many, or a class if the clone is expanded.

j_call	v_call	clone_size	d_call	cdr3_nt	cdr3_aa
TRBJ1-1	TRBV30	.	.	TGTGCCTGGAGTACACCATCGGGGAACACTGAAGCTTTCTTT	CAWSTPSGNTEAFF
TRBJ1-1	TRBV6-5	many	.	TGTGCCAGCAGCAACACAGAAAGCAACACTGAAGCTTTCTTT	CASSNTESNTEAFF
TRBJ2-3	TRBV6-5	.	.	TGTGCCAGCAGTTCTAGCACAGATACGCAGTATTTT	CASSSSTDTQYF
TRBJ1-2	TRBV7-2	once	TRBD1	TGTGCCAGCAGCTTAGTGGACAGGGGAAGTGGCTACACCTTC	CASSLVDRGSGYTF
TRBJ1-1	TRBV9	.	.	TGTGCCAGCAGCGAGGGATCGACAGTGAACACTGAAGCTTTCTTT	CASSEGSTVNTEAFF
TRBJ1-2	TRBV2	.	.	TGTGCCAGCAGTGAAGCAGGAGCGGGCTATGGCTACACCTTC	CASSEAGAGYGYTF
TRBJ2-7	TRBV27	.	TRBD1	TGTGCCAGCAGTACTCGGGACAGGGGGCACGAGCAGTACTTC	CASSTRDRGHEQYF
TRBJ1-6	TRBV21-1	few	.	TGTGCCAGCAGCCCCCCTGATGGACAGCAACAGCAGAATTCACCCCTCCACTTT	CASSPPDGQQQQNSPLHF
TRBJ2-7	TRBV3-1/TRBV3-2	.	TRBD2	TGTGCCAGCAGCCAAGCGCTAGCGGGCCTCTACGAGCAGTACTTC	CASSQALAGLYEQYF
TRBJ1-3	TRBV7-2	.	.	TGTGCCAGCAGCCAAACAGCCACTGGAAACACCATATATTTT	CASSQTATGNTIYF
TRBJ2-7	TRBV14	.	.	TGTGCCAGCAGCCAAGGAGGTTACGAGCAGTACTTC	CASSQGGYEQYF
TRBJ2-2	TRBV18	.	.	TGTGCCAGCTCACCAACCGGAGGGAACACCGGGGAGCTGTTTTTT	CASSPTGGNTGELFF
TRBJ1-3	TRBV19	once	TRBD1	TGTGCCAGTAGTCCCACGACAGGGGCCAGCTCTGGAAACACCATATATTTT	CASSPTTGASSGNTIYF
TRBJ2-2	TRBV2	.	.	TGTGCCAGCAGTGTCGTGGGGCCCGGGGAGCTGTTTTTT	CASSVVGPGELFF
TRBJ1-2	TRBV5-4	.	.	TGTGCCAGCAGCTCCCCCGGGACTGGACCCCTTGGCTACACCTTC	CASSSPGTGPLGYTF
TRBJ2-2	TRBV4-3	.	.	TGCGCCAGCAGCCAAGAGTCCGGGAGCGGGGAGCTGTTTTTT	CASSQESGSGELFF
TRBJ1-5	TRBV7-4	.	TRBD1	TGTGCCAGCAGCCCGAAGACAGGGCGGGGCAATCAGCCCCAGCATTTT	CASSPKTGRGNQPQHF
TRBJ1-2	TRBV4-3	.	.	TGCGCCAGCAGCCAAGAAGCGGGGGCGATGGGTGGCTACACCTTC	CASSQEAGAMGGYTF
TRBJ2-7	TRBV4-3	.	TRBD1	TGCGCCAGCAGCCTGCCGAGACAGGGGCACACCTTCTACGAGCAGTACTTC	CASSLPRQGHTFYEQYF
TRBJ2-1	TRBV2	once	TRBD2	TGTGCCAGCAGTGAACTAGCGGCCCCTCGGCATGAGCAGTTCTTC	CASSELAAPRHEQFF
TRBJ2-2	TRBV18	few	.	TGTGCCAGCTCACCACGACAGGACCGACTCACCGGGGAGCTGTTTTTT	CASSPRQDRLTGELFF
TRBJ2-5	TRBV10-3	.	.	TGTGCCATCAAGATAGGAGCGGCCCAAGAGACCCAGTACTTC	CAIKIGAAQETQYF
TRBJ1-1	TRBV9	few	TRBD1	TGTGCCAGCAGCGTAGGGGACAGGTTGAACACTGAAGCTTTCTTT	CASSVGDRLNTEAFF
TRBJ1-1	TRBV18	once	TRBD1	TGTGCCAGCTCAGGACAGGGCATAGAAGCTTTCTTT	CASSGQGIEAFF
TRBJ1-3	TRBV2	.	.	TGTGCCAGCAGTGCCCTGAGCTCTGGAAACACCATATATTTT	CASSALSSGNTIYF
TRBJ1-2	TRBV5-4	.	.	TGTGCCAGCAGCCCCACAGGGAAGATCTACACCTTC	CASSPTGKIYTF
TRBJ1-1	TRBV28	.	.	TGTGCCAGCAGTCCTGGGGCAGCTTTTGAAGCTTTCTTT	CASSPGAAFEAFF
TRBJ1-5	TRBV7-2	.	TRBD1	TGTGCCAGCAGCTTAGAGGGAGCAGGGGGAAATCAGCCCCAGCATTTT	CASSLEGAGGNQPQHF
TRBJ2-3	TRBV30	.	.	TGTGCCTGGAGCCCTGATCTCTGGCTAGCCTACACAGATACGCAGTATTTT	CAWSPDLWLAYTDTQYF
TRBJ2-3	TRBV13	.	TRBD1	TGTGCCAGCAGCCTAGTCCTTGAGGGGGCCGCTAGCACAGATACGCAGTATTTT	CASSLVLEGAASTDTQYF
TRBJ2-7	TRBV7-8	.	TRBD1	TGTGCCAGCAGCCAATTACCGGGACAGCAGTCCTACGAGCAGTACTTC	CASSQLPGQQSYEQYF